Listed here are 5 T cell receptor beta chains from one sample, sequenced in a study of T-cell memory formation after mild COVID-19. MiXCR was run by TCRdb on the 5' RACE reads, yielding one entry per CDR3 protein. Among about 340,000 distinct CDR3 sequences, 13% to 15% were seen once, and the ten largest hold around 22%. Sequenced input: PBMCs or a T cell subset sorted from them (not recorded which). These receptors all stem from a young man who had mild COVID-19 (a few samples of this study predate the infection). Cell type and time point are not known.

This clonotype was observed a few times. This sequence joins TRBV7-2 and TRBJ2-2; the D is unclear. Trimming cost V 5 bases and J 2 bases, with 15 bases left between them. Germline V lookup: CDR1 SGHTA, CDR2 FQGNSA. This CDR3 has 16 residues. Here the CDR3 DNA reads TGTGCCAGCAGCAGGACCCTAATCTCAAACACCGGGGAGCTGTTTTTT. Translation gives CASSRTLISNTGELFF.

The V gene is TRBV2, the J gene TRBJ2-3; D unresolved. The CDR3 is 13 amino acids. Germline V gene sequence: CDR1 SNHLY, CDR2 FYNNEI. The germline V and J ends were trimmed by 3 bases and 2 bases, with 6 bases remaining between them. The CDR3 region is CASSDLLTDTQYF. CDR3 nucleotide sequence: TGTGCCAGCAGTGACCTGCTCACAGATACGCAGTATTTT.

This rearrangement joins TRBV7-9 to TRBJ2-7; tentatively, D is TRBD2 (5 bases). The V and J ends lost 4 bases and 2 bases respectively, with 6 bases between them. The CDR3 runs to 12 residues. Germline lookup yields CDR1 SEHNR and CDR2 FQNEAQ (reference sequence). The CDR3: CASSSGTYEQYF. The CDR3 bases are TGTGCCAGCAGCTCCGGGACCTACGAGCAGTACTTC.

This clonotype was found a few times. The CDR3 is CAISDRGGGDNEQFF. DNA of the CDR3: TGTGCCATCAGTGATCGCGGGGGGGGCGACAATGAGCAGTTCTTC. V and J are TRBV10-3 and TRBJ2-1; TRBD2 matches at 9 bases. V lost 3 bases, J lost 5 bases, and 5 bases stayed unmatched. The CDR3 extends over 15 amino acids. Germline V gene lookup returns CDR1 ENHRY and CDR2 SYGVKD.

This clonotype showed up just a few times. This chain links TRBV4-2 with TRBJ1-1, with D possibly TRBD1 on 5 matching bases. The CDR3 is 13 residues long. V was trimmed by 0 bases and J by 11 bases, leaving 13 bases between them. Germline loops: CDR1 LGHNA, CDR2 YNFKEQ. CDR3 bases: TGTGCCAGCAGCCAAGACAGGGCGATTATGGCTTTCTTT. Its protein is CASSQDRAIMAFF.